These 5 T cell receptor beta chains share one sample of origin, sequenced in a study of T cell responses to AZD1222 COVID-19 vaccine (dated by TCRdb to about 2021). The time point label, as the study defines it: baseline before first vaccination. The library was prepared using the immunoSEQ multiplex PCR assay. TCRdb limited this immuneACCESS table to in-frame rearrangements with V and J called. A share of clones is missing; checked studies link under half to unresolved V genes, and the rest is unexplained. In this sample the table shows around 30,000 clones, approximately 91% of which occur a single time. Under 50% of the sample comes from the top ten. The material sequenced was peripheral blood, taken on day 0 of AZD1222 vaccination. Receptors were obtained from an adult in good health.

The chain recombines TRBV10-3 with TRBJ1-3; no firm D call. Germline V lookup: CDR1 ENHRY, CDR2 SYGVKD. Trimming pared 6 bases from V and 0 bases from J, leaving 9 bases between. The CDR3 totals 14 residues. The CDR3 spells CAISNQASGNTIYF. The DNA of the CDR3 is TGTGCCATCAGCAATCAGGCCTCTGGAAACACCATATATTTT.

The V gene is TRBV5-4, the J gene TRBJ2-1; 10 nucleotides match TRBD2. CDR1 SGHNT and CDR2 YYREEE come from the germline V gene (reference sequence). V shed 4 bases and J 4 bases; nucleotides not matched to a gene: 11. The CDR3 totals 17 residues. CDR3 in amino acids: CASSTGLADTSYNEQFF. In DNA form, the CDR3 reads TGTGCCAGCAGCACCGGACTAGCGGATACCTCTTACAATGAGCAGTTCTTC.

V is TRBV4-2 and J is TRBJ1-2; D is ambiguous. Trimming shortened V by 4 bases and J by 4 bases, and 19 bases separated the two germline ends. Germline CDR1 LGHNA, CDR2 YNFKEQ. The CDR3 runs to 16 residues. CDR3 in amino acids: CASSLSGPRGLYGYTF. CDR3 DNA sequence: TGTGCCAGCAGCCTTTCCGGACCCCGTGGGCTCTATGGCTACACCTTC.

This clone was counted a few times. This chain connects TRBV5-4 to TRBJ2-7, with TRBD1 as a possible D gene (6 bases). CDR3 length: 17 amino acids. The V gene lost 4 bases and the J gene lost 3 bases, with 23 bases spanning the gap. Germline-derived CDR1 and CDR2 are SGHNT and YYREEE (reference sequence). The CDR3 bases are TGTGCCAGCAGCAGAGGGGCTGACAGGCCGTCCCGCTACGAGCAGTACTTC. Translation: CASSRGADRPSRYEQYF.

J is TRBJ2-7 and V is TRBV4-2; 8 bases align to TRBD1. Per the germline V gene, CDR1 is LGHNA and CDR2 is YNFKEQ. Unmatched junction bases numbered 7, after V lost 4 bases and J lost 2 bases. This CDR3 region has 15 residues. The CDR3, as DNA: TGTGCCAGCAGCCCGTCCCTACAGGGGGCCTACGAGCAGTACTTC. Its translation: CASSPSLQGAYEQYF.